The 30 T cell receptor beta chains in this list originate from one sample, sequenced in a study of blood T cell repertoires in COVID-19. Repertoires were generated with immunoSEQ multiplex PCR, while TCRdb's copy carries only in-frame clones and drops some. The sample consists of over 300,000 clones, around 86% of them appearing once. The sequenced sample was peripheral blood. All receptors come from a woman between 50 and 59 years old with acute or convalescent COVID-19.

As DNA, the CDR3 is TGTGCCAGCAGTAGGACAGGGCCAAATCAGCCCCAGCATTTT. Its protein product is CASSRTGPNQPQHF. This chain connects TRBV2 to TRBJ1-5; TRBD1 agrees at 8 bases. The junction had 4 bases not matched to a gene; V was cut back by 5 bases and J by 4 bases. CDR3 length equals 14 residues. Germline CDR1 and CDR2: SNHLY and FYNNEI.

The chain recombines TRBV7-8 with TRBJ2-7; 7 bases agree with TRBD1. Germline V gene sequence: CDR1 SGHVS, CDR2 FQNEAQ. There are 13 residues in the CDR3. V gave up 3 bases and J gave up 3 bases; unmatched junction bases: 2. The CDR3 DNA reads TGTGCCAGCAGCTTCGGGACAGACTACGAGCAGTACTTC. Translation: CASSFGTDYEQYF.

V gene TRBV6-9 combines with J gene TRBJ1-2, with D maybe TRBD1 (6 bases). V was pared by 5 bases and J by 4 bases, with 41 bases between. This CDR3 has 23 residues. The germline CDR1 and CDR2 sequences are MNHGY and SVAAGI. CDR3 loop: CASSPVNPATPLWDTLTSYGYTF. The CDR3 region has the DNA TGTGCCAGCAGTCCCGTCAACCCCGCAACCCCACTTTGGGACACCTTAACCAGCTATGGCTACACCTTC.

The chain uses TRBV24-1 and TRBJ1-5; D not certain. The CDR3 consists of 15 residues. With 4 bases removed from V and 0 bases from J, the gap between germline ends came to 9 bases. Germline V gene sequence: CDR1 KGHDR, CDR2 SFDVKD. CDR3 protein: CATSEGSYSNQPQHF. CDR3 sequence (DNA): TGTGCCACCAGTGAGGGCAGCTATAGCAATCAGCCCCAGCATTTT.

This sequence joins TRBV10-3 and TRBJ1-5, with D possibly matching TRBD1 (5 bases). Deletions cut 6 bases from V and 2 bases from J, with 20 bases between. The CDR3 extends over 17 amino acids. Germline V gene data show CDR1 as ENHRY and CDR2 as SYGVKD. The CDR3 protein is CAISKGGTGMGNQPQHF. In DNA form, the CDR3 reads TGTGCCATCAGCAAAGGCGGGACGGGAATGGGCAATCAGCCCCAGCATTTT.

There are a few counts of this clone. The rearrangement joins TRBV28 to TRBJ1-1; D call uncertain. Germline V gives CDR1 MDHEN, CDR2 SYDVKM. This CDR3 contains 12 residues. V was cut by 3 bases and J by 5 bases, with 7 bases left in between. The CDR3: CASSFSGTEAFF. The CDR3 region has the DNA TGTGCCAGCAGTTTCTCGGGGACTGAAGCTTTCTTT.

The count of this clone is one. The chain carries TRBV9 and TRBJ2-2; 8 nucleotides line up with TRBD2. The CDR3 is 17 amino acids. CDR1 and CDR2 from the germline V gene are SGDLS and YYNGEE. J gave up 3 bases and V 4 bases, and 11 bases lay outside the gene matches. The CDR3, as DNA: TGTGCCAGCAGCCCCCGAGGTGGGCGGGGGGACACCGGGGAGCTGTTTTTT. This translates into CASSPRGGRGDTGELFF. Based on the CDR3 plus reference TRBV9 and TRBJ2-2, the full variable domain is DSGVTQTPKHLITATGQRVTLRCSPRSGDLSVYWYQQSLDQGLQFLIQYYNGEERAKGNILERFSAQQFPDLHSELNLSSLELGDSALYFCASSPRGGRGDTGELFFGEGSRLTVL.

The chain carries TRBV3-1 (or the pseudogene TRBV3-2) and TRBJ1-6; 7 positions agree with TRBD1. CDR3 length equals 16 residues. Germline loops: CDR1 LGHDT, CDR2 YNNKEL (reference sequence). The junction had 12 bases not matched to a gene; V was cut back by 4 bases and J by 9 bases. CDR3 nucleotides: TGTGCCAGCAGCCCAAGCCCGGGACAGTCGGGTTCACCCCTCCACTTT. It translates to CASSPSPGQSGSPLHF.

This rearrangement joins TRBV4-1 to TRBJ2-1; D remains ambiguous. Germline assignment: CDR1 MGHRA and CDR2 YSYEKL. The CDR3 runs to 17 residues. Trimming cost V 0 bases and J 0 bases, with 12 bases left between them. The CDR3: CASSQDPPGSSYNEQFF. The CDR3 coding sequence is TGCGCCAGCAGCCAAGATCCTCCGGGTAGCTCCTACAATGAGCAGTTCTTC.

This chain uses TRBV2 with TRBJ2-1; a possible D gene is TRBD2 (5 bases). This CDR3 has 14 residues. V shed 9 bases and J shed 6 bases, with 18 bases lying between them. The V gene's germline CDR1 is SNHLY and CDR2 FYNNEI. The CDR3 reads CASPSGVEGNEQFF. CDR3 DNA: TGTGCCAGTCCGAGCGGAGTCGAAGGCAATGAGCAGTTCTTC.

The J gene is TRBJ1-1, the V gene TRBV5-1; D unresolved. Trimming took off 1 base at V and 4 bases at J, with 11 bases between the two ends. CDR1 and CDR2 from the germline V gene are SGHRS and YFSETQ. This CDR3 comprises 14 residues. The DNA of the CDR3 is TGCGCCAGCAGCTTGCAATGGGAGGGCACTGAAGCTTTCTTT. This sequence encodes CASSLQWEGTEAFF.

The chain employs TRBV4-2 and TRBJ2-3; 11 nucleotides align to TRBD2. Trimming took 6 bases from V and 4 from J; bases not matched to a gene: 6. The CDR3 is 15 amino acids. From germline, CDR1 is LGHNA and CDR2 YNFKEQ. The CDR3 reads CASRQLAGEADTQYF. CDR3 nucleotide sequence: TGTGCCAGCAGACAACTAGCGGGAGAGGCAGATACGCAGTATTTT.

The chain's CDR3 is CSVGGGSYGYTF. The CDR3 nucleotides are TGCAGCGTTGGGGGGGGTTCGTATGGCTACACCTTC. The chain has TRBV29-1 and TRBJ1-2; TRBD1 is a possible D gene (5 bases). The germline CDR1 and CDR2 sequences are SQVTM and ANQGSEA. Trimming shortened V by 4 bases and J by 5 bases, and 11 bases separated the two germline ends. The CDR3 contains 12 residues.

The chain uses TRBV18 and TRBJ1-2, with 10 nucleotides matching TRBD1. With V trimmed by 6 bases and J by 2 bases, 3 bases remained unmatched. Germline CDR1 and CDR2: KGHSH and LQKENI. The CDR3 length is 14 residues. The CDR3 protein is CASSRDRGNYGYTF. In DNA, the CDR3 is TGTGCCAGCTCGCGGGACAGGGGAAACTATGGCTACACCTTC.

In its sample, this clone was seen once. V is TRBV7-9 and J is TRBJ2-1; D possibly corresponds to TRBD2 (6 bases). Germline loops: CDR1 SEHNR, CDR2 FQNEAQ (reference sequence). This CDR3 is 13 amino acids long. The V and J ends lost 1 base and 6 bases respectively, with 7 bases between them. The CDR3 is CASSLGGVNEQFF. In DNA, the CDR3 is TGTGCCAGCAGCTTAGGGGGGGTCAATGAGCAGTTCTTC.

This clone was observed a handful of times. The V gene is TRBV24-1, the J gene TRBJ1-3; D ambiguous. Trimming pared 0 bases from V and 0 bases from J, leaving 11 bases between. From germline, CDR1 is KGHDR and CDR2 SFDVKD. The CDR3 loop spans 17 amino acids. The CDR3 sequence is CATSDLDSPRSGNTIYF. The CDR3 nucleotides read TGTGCCACCAGTGATTTGGATTCCCCGCGCTCTGGAAACACCATATATTTT.

This clone was seen once. The rearrangement uses TRBV27 and TRBJ2-1, with 13 positions matching TRBD2. The CDR3 sequence is 16 residues long. The J segment lost 6 bases and the V segment lost 4 bases, leaving 6 bases of the junction unmatched. Germline lookup yields CDR1 MNHEY and CDR2 SMNVEV (reference sequence). The CDR3 here is CASSSRTSGSFNEQFF. DNA for the CDR3: TGTGCCAGCAGTTCCCGGACTAGCGGGAGTTTCAATGAGCAGTTCTTC.

V usage is TRBV7-3 and J usage is TRBJ2-3; TRBD2 matches at 9 bases. V gave up 6 bases and J gave up 1 base; unmatched junction bases: 8. Looked up from germline, CDR1 is SGHTA and CDR2 is FQGTGA. This CDR3 is 16 amino acids long. CDR3 protein: CASSSTSGGGTDTQYF. Written as DNA, the CDR3 is TGTGCCAGCAGTTCGACTAGCGGAGGGGGCACAGATACGCAGTATTTT.

The rearrangement links TRBV7-2 to TRBJ2-7; 7 nucleotides align to TRBD1. The CDR3 loop spans 13 amino acids. Unmatched junction bases numbered 6, after V lost 7 bases and J lost 3 bases. The germline gives CDR1 SGHTA, CDR2 FQGNSA. CDR3 amino acids: CASTEPGGYEQYF. As DNA, the CDR3 is TGTGCCAGCACCGAGCCAGGGGGCTACGAGCAGTACTTC.

CDR3 loop: CSVGSSGSYEQYF. The DNA for the CDR3 is TGCAGCGTTGGTTCTAGCGGGAGCTACGAGCAGTACTTC. The genes are TRBV29-1 and TRBJ2-7, with 10 bases lining up with TRBD2. Trimming took 4 bases from V and 3 from J; bases not matched to a gene: 3. The V gene's germline CDR1 is SQVTM and CDR2 ANQGSEA. The CDR3 runs to 13 residues.

The rearrangement uses TRBV5-1 and TRBJ2-1; D call uncertain. CDR1 and CDR2 from the germline V gene are SGHRS and YFSETQ. Trimming shortened V by 2 bases and J by 0 bases, and 6 bases separated the two germline ends. The CDR3 runs 14 residues. The CDR3 coding sequence is TGCGCCAGCAGCTTACTTCTCTCCTACAATGAGCAGTTCTTC. This encodes CASSLLLSYNEQFF.

This chain uses TRBV7-9 with TRBJ1-1, with D possibly being TRBD1 (5 bases). This CDR3 has 15 amino acids. Germline values: CDR1 SEHNR, CDR2 FQNEAQ (reference sequence). Trimming cost V 5 bases and J 5 bases, with 18 bases left between them. Written as DNA, the CDR3 is TGTGCCAGCAGCCCCCACCAGGGTGGAGGGACTGAAGCTTTCTTT. It yields the protein CASSPHQGGGTEAFF.

The chain uses TRBV4-1 and TRBJ2-2; the match to TRBD2 covers 8 bases. The junction had 6 bases not matched to a gene; V was cut back by 6 bases and J by 3 bases. Germline assignment: CDR1 MGHRA and CDR2 YSYEKL. This CDR3 spans 15 amino acids. CDR3 nucleotides: TGCGCCAGCAGTGCAGCGGGAGTGTACACCGGGGAGCTGTTTTTT. This gives the protein CASSAAGVYTGELFF.

The chain links TRBV7-4 to TRBJ2-1, with TRBD1 identical over 8 bases. V lost 1 base, J lost 5 bases, and 7 bases stayed unmatched. Germline CDR1 is SGHVT and CDR2 is SQSDAQ. This CDR3 contains 16 residues. The CDR3 loop is CASSLGQGYVDNEQFF. The CDR3 region has the DNA TGTGCCAGCAGCTTAGGACAGGGGTATGTGGACAATGAGCAGTTCTTC.

The chain couples TRBV9 to TRBJ2-2; the D gene is possibly TRBD2 (6 bases). The ends were cut back, 0 bases at V and 4 bases at J, with 10 bases in the middle. The CDR3 extends over 15 amino acids. Germline V gene lookup returns CDR1 SGDLS and CDR2 YYNGEE. CDR3 nucleotide sequence: TGTGCCAGCAGCGTAGTCGCGGGAACCACCGGGGAGCTGTTTTTT. Protein: CASSVVAGTTGELFF.

V is TRBV2 and J is TRBJ2-1; tentatively, D is TRBD2 (5 bases). The CDR3 sequence is 12 residues long. The ends were cut back, 7 bases at V and 11 bases at J, with 15 bases in the middle. Germline CDR1 SNHLY, CDR2 FYNNEI. This CDR3 reads CASTQGEGKQFF. CDR3 coding DNA: TGTGCCAGCACCCAAGGTGAGGGAAAGCAGTTCTTC.

J is TRBJ2-5 and V is TRBV24-1; 8 bases line up with TRBD2. The CDR3 consists of 14 residues. J was trimmed by 0 bases and V by 6 bases; bases with no gene match: 2. CDR1 is KGHDR and CDR2 is SFDVKD in the germline V gene. The CDR3 region has the DNA TGTGCCACCAGTTACGGGAGGGACCAAGAGACCCAGTACTTC. Encoded protein: CATSYGRDQETQYF.

The genes are TRBV6-2 or TRBV6-3 and TRBJ1-1, with D perhaps TRBD1 (5 bases). The CDR3 has 18 amino acids. Trimming took off 0 bases at V and 1 base at J, with 18 bases between the two ends. The V gene's germline CDR1 is MNHEY and CDR2 SVGEGT. The CDR3 DNA follows: TGTGCCAGCAGTTACTCGACGGTTATTTGGCAGGGGAACACTGAAGCTTTCTTT. Encoded protein: CASSYSTVIWQGNTEAFF.

This clone has just one count. The chain uses TRBV28 and TRBJ2-7; perhaps TRBD2 as D (5 bases). In germline, CDR1 is MDHEN, CDR2 SYDVKM. Trimming shortened V by 3 bases and J by 7 bases, and 13 bases separated the two germline ends. The CDR3 has 13 amino acids. For the CDR3, the DNA is TGTGCCAGCAGTTTGGGTCGGGAACCTGAGCAGTACTTC. Its translation: CASSLGREPEQYF.

This chain connects TRBV18 to TRBJ2-7; 9 nucleotides match TRBD1. This CDR3 is 15 amino acids long. The trim removed 4 bases at V and 5 bases at J, leaving 9 bases unmatched. Germline lookup yields CDR1 KGHSH and CDR2 LQKENI. The CDR3 sequence is CASSLTDRGVDEQYF. In DNA form, the CDR3 reads TGTGCCAGCTCACTAACGGACAGGGGAGTCGACGAGCAGTACTTC.